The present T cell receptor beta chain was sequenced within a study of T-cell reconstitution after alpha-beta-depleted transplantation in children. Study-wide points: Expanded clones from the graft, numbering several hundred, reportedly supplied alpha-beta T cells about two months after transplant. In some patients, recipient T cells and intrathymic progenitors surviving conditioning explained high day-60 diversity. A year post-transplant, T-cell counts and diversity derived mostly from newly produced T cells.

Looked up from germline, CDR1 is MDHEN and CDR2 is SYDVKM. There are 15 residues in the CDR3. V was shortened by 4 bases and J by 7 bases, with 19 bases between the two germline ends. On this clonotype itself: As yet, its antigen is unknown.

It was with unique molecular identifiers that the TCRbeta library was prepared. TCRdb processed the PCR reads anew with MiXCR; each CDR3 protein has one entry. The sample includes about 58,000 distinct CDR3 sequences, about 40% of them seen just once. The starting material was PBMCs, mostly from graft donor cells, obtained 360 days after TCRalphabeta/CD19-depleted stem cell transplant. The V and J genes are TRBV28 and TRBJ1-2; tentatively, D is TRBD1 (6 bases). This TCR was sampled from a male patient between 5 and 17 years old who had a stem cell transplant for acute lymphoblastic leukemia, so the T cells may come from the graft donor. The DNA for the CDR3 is TGTGCCAGCAGTTCCATTGTAGGGGGACGATCTGGCTACACCTTC. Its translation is CASSSIVGGRSGYTF.